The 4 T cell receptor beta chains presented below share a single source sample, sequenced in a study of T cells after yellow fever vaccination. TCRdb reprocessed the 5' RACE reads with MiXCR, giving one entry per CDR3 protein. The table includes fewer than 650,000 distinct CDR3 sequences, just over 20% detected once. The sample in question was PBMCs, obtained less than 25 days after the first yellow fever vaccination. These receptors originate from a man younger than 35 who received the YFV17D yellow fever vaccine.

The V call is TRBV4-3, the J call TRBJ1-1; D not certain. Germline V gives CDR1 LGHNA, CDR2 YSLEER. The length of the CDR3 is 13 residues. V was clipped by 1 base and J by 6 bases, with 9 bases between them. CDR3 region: CASSQGWGAEAFF. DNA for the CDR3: TGCGCCAGCAGCCAAGGATGGGGTGCTGAAGCTTTCTTT.

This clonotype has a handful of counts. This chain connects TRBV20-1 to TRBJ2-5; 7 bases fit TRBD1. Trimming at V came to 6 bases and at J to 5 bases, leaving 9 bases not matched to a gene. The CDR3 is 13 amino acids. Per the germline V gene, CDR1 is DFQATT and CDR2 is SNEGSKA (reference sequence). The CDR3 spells CSAQQGTEETQYF. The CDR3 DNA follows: TGCAGTGCCCAACAGGGGACGGAGGAGACCCAGTACTTC.

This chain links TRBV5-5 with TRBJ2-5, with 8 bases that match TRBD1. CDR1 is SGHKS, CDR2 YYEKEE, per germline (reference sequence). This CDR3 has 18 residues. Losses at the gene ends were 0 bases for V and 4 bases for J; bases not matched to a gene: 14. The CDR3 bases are TGTGCCAGCAGCTTGGCATTGAGGACAGGGACCTTGGTAGAGACCCAGTACTTC. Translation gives CASSLALRTGTLVETQYF.

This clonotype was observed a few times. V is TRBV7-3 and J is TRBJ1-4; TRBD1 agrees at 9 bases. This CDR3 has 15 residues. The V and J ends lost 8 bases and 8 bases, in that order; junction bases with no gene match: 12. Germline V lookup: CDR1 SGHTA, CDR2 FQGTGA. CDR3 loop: CASDIRTGEKEKLFF. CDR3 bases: TGTGCCAGCGACATCCGGACAGGGGAGAAAGAAAAACTGTTTTTT.